This entry concerns a single TCR beta chain. The target antigen is unknown. This entry is derived from a study of cytotoxic CD8 clonotypes in ibrutinib-treated CLL. Turning to the study itself: It was after a median roughly 13 months of treatment, range 6 to 36, that response samples were taken. Findings of the study overall: In comparison with age-matched healthy donors, baseline clonality was higher and tracked circulating CD8+ T-cell counts. Clonality went up at ibrutinib response and then declined back toward baseline at progression.

The CDR3 totals 13 residues. CDR1 MDHEN and CDR2 SYDVKM come from the germline V gene. Deletions cut 1 base from V and 5 bases from J, with 5 bases between. Profiled with immunoSEQ multiplex PCR; TCRdb holds only in-frame clones, not every one. The sample includes over 130,000 clones, approximately 80% of them seen just once. The clonotype was recovered from a human donor with chronic lymphocytic leukemia. Specimen: PBMCs, collected after 36 months of ibrutinib treatment. This sequence joins TRBV28 and TRBJ2-2, with D hard to call. The CDR3 bases are TGTGCCAGCAGTTTATTTCAGACCGGGGAGCTGTTTTTT. Residues: CASSLFQTGELFF.